One sample yielded the 5 T cell receptor beta chains listed below, sequenced in a study of Ad26.COV2.S vaccination and SARS-CoV-2 variants. Treatment reported: some 20 received Ad26.COV2.S at low or high dose, single or two shots; roughly five received placebo; per-sample allocation not given. All samples were drawn on day 63, counting from the first vaccine or placebo injection. Clones were read by immunoSEQ multiplex PCR, and TCRdb kept only the in-frame ones, dropping some. The sample lists around 340,000 clones; roughly 90% were seen once. The specimen comprised peripheral blood, sampled in a trial of Ad26.COV2.S vaccine versus placebo. These receptors all stem from a person aged 18-65 years who received the Ad26.COV2.S COVID-19 vaccine or a placebo.

The chain joins TRBV4-3 to TRBJ1-3, with 7 bases identical to TRBD1. This CDR3 is 16 amino acids long. CDR1 is LGHNA, CDR2 YSLEER, per germline. V trimming: 4 bases; J trimming: 2 bases; junction bases outside the gene matches: 8. CDR3 amino acids: CASSPINRGPGNTIYF. As DNA, the CDR3 is TGCGCCAGCAGCCCAATTAACAGGGGTCCTGGAAACACCATATATTTT.

The V and J genes are TRBV5-8 and TRBJ1-3, with D unclear. The V and J ends lost 3 bases and 4 bases respectively, with 11 bases between them. This CDR3 is 14 amino acids long. CDR1 and CDR2 (germline): SGHTS, YDEGEE. The CDR3 sequence is CASSSYKDGNTIYF. CDR3 DNA: TGTGCCAGCAGCTCCTACAAGGACGGAAACACCATATATTTT.

The chain has TRBV19 and TRBJ2-3, with TRBD1 identical over 7 bases. After removal of 3 bases from V and 3 bases from J, the junction contained 6 bases not matched to a gene. CDR1 LNHDA and CDR2 SQIVND come from the germline V gene (reference sequence). The CDR3 has 15 amino acids. The CDR3 spells CASSIQYRGTDTQYF. CDR3 nucleotide sequence: TGTGCCAGTAGTATCCAGTACAGGGGAACAGATACGCAGTATTTT.

The chain has TRBV19 and TRBJ2-1; 8 bases fit TRBD1. Losses at the gene ends were 9 bases for V and 3 bases for J; bases not matched to a gene: 7. This CDR3 is 14 amino acids long. From germline, CDR1 is LNHDA and CDR2 SQIVND (reference sequence). The CDR3 coding sequence is TGTGCCAGCACGGACAGGGCGGTCTACAATGAGCAGTTCTTC. Protein: CASTDRAVYNEQFF.

This clone occurred once. V and J are TRBV30 and TRBJ1-5; a possible D gene is TRBD1 (6 bases). Trimming took 0 bases from V and 6 from J, leaving 15 bases between them. The CDR3 has 15 residues. Germline V gene sequence: CDR1 GTSNPN, CDR2 SVGIG (reference sequence). CDR3 sequence: CAWSVRMGGGQPQHF. As DNA, the CDR3 is TGTGCCTGGAGTGTACGGATGGGGGGCGGTCAGCCCCAGCATTTT.